The 9 T cell receptor beta chains given below trace back to one sample, sequenced in a study of CD8 T cells in ankylosing spondylitis. TCRdb reprocessed the 5' RACE reads with MiXCR, giving one entry per CDR3 protein. The sample gives approximately 200,000 distinct CDR3 sequences, roughly 12% of which show up once; approximately 17% is in the top ten. The sequencing input was blood, either unsorted or a sorted T cell fraction (not recorded which). These receptor sequences come from a male donor with ankylosing spondylitis or in good health (not recorded which).

This clonotype was found a few times. This sequence joins TRBV5-1 and TRBJ1-2; the D is unclear. V lost 1 base, J lost 8 bases, and 15 bases lay in between. Germline CDR1 SGHRS, CDR2 YFSETQ. This CDR3 comprises 14 residues. CDR3 bases: TGCGCCAGCAGCTTGTTGGACTTTTCTAGCGGCTACACCTTC. The encoded protein is CASSLLDFSSGYTF.

This clonotype appeared a few times. The rearrangement uses TRBV3-1 and TRBJ2-7; D possibly matches TRBD1 or TRBD2 (6 bases each). V shed 0 bases and J shed 2 bases, with 17 bases lying between them. The CDR3 runs to 17 residues. The germline gives CDR1 LGHDT, CDR2 YNNKEL (reference sequence). CDR3 DNA: TGTGCCAGCAGCCAAGACTTGGGGGGCATGCCCCCCTACGAGCAGTACTTC. This encodes CASSQDLGGMPPYEQYF.

The CDR3 protein is CASSFDFLLAGDTQYF. CDR3 DNA sequence: TGTGCCAGCAGTTTCGACTTCTTACTAGCGGGGGATACGCAGTATTTT. The gene calls are TRBV12-3 or TRBV12-4 and TRBJ2-3; the match to TRBD2 covers 10 bases. V dropped 3 bases and J dropped 6; count of bases not matched to a gene: 9. The CDR3 runs 16 residues.

This clonotype was seen ten or more times. The rearrangement uses TRBV9 and TRBJ1-5; tentatively, D is TRBD1 (5 bases). The CDR3 totals 15 residues. The V gene's germline CDR1 is SGDLS and CDR2 YYNGEE. Trimming removed 4 bases from V and 8 bases from J, with 19 bases in between. The CDR3 reads CASSPDVGGREPQHF. The CDR3, as DNA: TGTGCCAGCAGCCCAGACGTCGGGGGTAGGGAGCCCCAGCATTTT.

This clonotype was counted a few times. V gene TRBV4-1 combines with J gene TRBJ2-7; D ambiguous. Germline V gives CDR1 MGHRA, CDR2 YSYEKL. V lost 4 bases and J lost 2, with 12 bases in between. CDR3 length: 14 residues. CDR3 DNA sequence: TGCGCCAGCAGCCCGATGGGTCTTACCTACGAGCAGTACTTC. Encoded protein: CASSPMGLTYEQYF.

This clonotype turned up a few times. The CDR3 sequence is CASGNPGQQETQYF. The DNA for the CDR3 is TGCGCCAGCGGCAACCCGGGACAGCAAGAGACCCAGTACTTC. V and J are TRBV5-1 and TRBJ2-5, with TRBD1 matching over 7 bases. The germline V gene encodes CDR1 SGHRS and CDR2 YFSETQ. The CDR3 loop spans 14 amino acids. J was trimmed by 2 bases and V by 7 bases; bases with no gene match: 8.

This clonotype was counted only a few times. CDR3 sequence reads: CASRLGLAGDCEQYF. The CDR3 DNA reads as TGTGCCAGCAGACTCGGACTAGCGGGGGACTGCGAGCAGTACTTC. The chain uses TRBV6-5 and TRBJ2-7; TRBD2 aligns across 13 bases. Germline CDR1 and CDR2: MNHEY and SVGAGI. CDR3 size: 15 residues. The trim removed 6 bases at V and 6 bases at J, leaving 8 bases unmatched.

This clonotype has ten or more counts. At one end, the junction sequence differs from germline, possibly due to a read error. The J gene is TRBJ2-3, the V gene TRBV3-1; D is unresolved. Germline values: CDR1 LGHDT, CDR2 YNNKEL (reference sequence). The CDR3 runs to 12 residues. CDR3 DNA sequence: TGCGCCAGCAGCCAAGATTTAGATACGCAGTATTTT. Residues: CASSQDLDTQYF.

This chain links TRBV29-1 with TRBJ2-5, with 9 bases identical to TRBD2. The J segment lost 4 bases and the V segment lost 4 bases, leaving 7 bases of the junction unmatched. This CDR3 region has 14 residues. The germline V gene encodes CDR1 SQVTM and CDR2 ANQGSEA. The DNA of the CDR3 is TGCAGCGTTGTCCCTTTACTAGCGGGAGAGACCCAGTACTTC. Residues: CSVVPLLAGETQYF.